The 5 T cell receptor beta chains below were found in one sample sequenced in a study of control samples from healthy donors and cancer patients (dated by TCRdb to about 2020). The method behind the library was the immunoSEQ multiplex PCR assay. Here the immuneACCESS table is served through TCRdb, limited to in-frame sequences with V and J called. Missing clones are a known gap in these copies; in checked studies unresolved V genes cover under half, and the rest lacks a known reason. The sample data list 85,000 to 100,000 clones, and 82% of these were observed just once. The ten largest make up about 2% of the sample. The sample comprised blood. These receptors were taken from a man in his sixties in good health.

V is TRBV18 and J is TRBJ1-3, with D perhaps TRBD1 (5 bases). Germline lookup yields CDR1 KGHSH and CDR2 LQKENI. Trimming cost V 1 base and J 4 bases, with 14 bases left between them. The CDR3 has 16 residues. The CDR3 region has the DNA TGTGCCAGCTCACCACAAGGATGGGGGACCGGAAACACCATATATTTT. Residues: CASSPQGWGTGNTIYF.

This chain connects TRBV5-3 to TRBJ1-2; D call uncertain. TRBV5-3 is placed among ORFs of uncertain function. The ends were cut back, 0 bases at V and 5 bases at J, with 5 bases in the middle. This CDR3 has 12 amino acids. The CDR3 DNA reads as TGTGCCAGAAGCTTGGGACGTTATGGCTACACCTTC. Protein sequence: CARSLGRYGYTF.

This chain joins TRBV6-2 or TRBV6-3 and TRBJ1-2; 9 nucleotides match TRBD1. This CDR3 contains 14 residues. Trimming removed 5 bases from V and 8 bases from J; junction bases left unmatched: 9. Per the germline V gene, CDR1 is MNHEY and CDR2 is SVGEGT. The CDR3 DNA sequence: TGTGCCAGCAGTGGGGGCGGACAGGGGACCGGCTACACCTTC. Its protein is CASSGGGQGTGYTF.

This clone was observed a handful of times. The chain combines TRBV13 with TRBJ2-4, with 10 bases that match TRBD1. Germline CDR1 and CDR2: PRHDT and FYEKMQ (reference sequence). This CDR3 spans 19 amino acids. Losses at the gene ends were 5 bases for V and 1 base for J; bases not matched to a gene: 14. The CDR3, as DNA: TGTGCCAGCAGCCCCCGGGACAGGGGATTACTAGTGGCCAAAAACATTCAGTACTTC. Amino acids: CASSPRDRGLLVAKNIQYF.

The gene calls are TRBV30 and TRBJ1-5, with 7 bases matching TRBD1. This CDR3 contains 16 residues. V gave up 6 bases and J gave up 0 bases; unmatched junction bases: 11. Germline V gene data show CDR1 as GTSNPN and CDR2 as SVGIG (reference sequence). CDR3 residues: CACSTGPDNSNQPQHF. In DNA, the CDR3 is TGTGCCTGCTCGACAGGGCCAGACAATAGCAATCAGCCCCAGCATTTT.